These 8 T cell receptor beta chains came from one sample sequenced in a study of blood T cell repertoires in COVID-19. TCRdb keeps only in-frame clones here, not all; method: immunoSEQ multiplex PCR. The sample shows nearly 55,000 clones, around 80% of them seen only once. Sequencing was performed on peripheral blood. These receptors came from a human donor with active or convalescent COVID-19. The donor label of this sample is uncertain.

CDR3 bases: TGTGCCAGCAGCGTCAGTAGCGGGAGGTTCGATGAGCAGTTCTTC. Its translation: CASSVSSGRFDEQFF. J is TRBJ2-1 and V is TRBV9; TRBD2 aligns across 10 bases. The CDR3 extends over 15 amino acids. The germline gives CDR1 SGDLS, CDR2 YYNGEE. The V segment lost 2 bases and the J segment 8 bases; nucleotides outside the gene matches: 7.

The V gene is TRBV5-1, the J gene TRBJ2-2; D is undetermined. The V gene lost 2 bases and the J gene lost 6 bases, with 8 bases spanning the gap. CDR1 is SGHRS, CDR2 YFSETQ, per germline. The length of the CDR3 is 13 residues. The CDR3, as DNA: TGCGCCAGCAGCTTCCAGGCCGCCGGGGAGCTGTTTTTT. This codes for CASSFQAAGELFF. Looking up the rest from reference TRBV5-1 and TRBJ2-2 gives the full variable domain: KAGVTQTPRYLIKTRGQQVTLSCSPISGHRSVSWYQQTPGQGLQFLFEYFSETQRNKGNFPGRFSGRQFSNSRSEMNVSTLELGDSALYLCASSFQAAGELFFGEGSRLTVL.

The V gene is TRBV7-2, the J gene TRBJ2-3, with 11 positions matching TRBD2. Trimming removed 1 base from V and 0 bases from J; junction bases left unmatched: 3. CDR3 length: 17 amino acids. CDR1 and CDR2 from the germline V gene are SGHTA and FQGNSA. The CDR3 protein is CASSLGGLAVSTDTQYF. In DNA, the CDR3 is TGTGCCAGCAGCTTAGGGGGACTAGCGGTGAGCACAGATACGCAGTATTTT.

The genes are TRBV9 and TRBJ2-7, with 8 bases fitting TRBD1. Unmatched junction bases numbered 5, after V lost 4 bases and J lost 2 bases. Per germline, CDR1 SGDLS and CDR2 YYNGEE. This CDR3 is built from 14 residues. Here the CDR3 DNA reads TGTGCCAGCAGCCCGGCGGGACAGGCCTACGAGCAGTACTTC. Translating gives CASSPAGQAYEQYF.

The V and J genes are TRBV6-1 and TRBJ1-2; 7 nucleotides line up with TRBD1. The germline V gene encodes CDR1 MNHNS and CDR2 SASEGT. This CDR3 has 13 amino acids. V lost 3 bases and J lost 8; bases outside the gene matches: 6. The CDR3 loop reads CASSELRTGGYTF. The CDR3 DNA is TGTGCCAGCAGTGAGCTTCGGACAGGAGGCTACACCTTC.

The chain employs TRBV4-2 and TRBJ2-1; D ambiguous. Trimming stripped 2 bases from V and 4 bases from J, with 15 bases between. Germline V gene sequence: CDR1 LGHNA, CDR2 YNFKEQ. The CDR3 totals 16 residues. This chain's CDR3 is CASSQRSAGLYNEQFF. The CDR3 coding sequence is TGTGCCAGCAGCCAACGTTCCGCAGGCCTATACAATGAGCAGTTCTTC.

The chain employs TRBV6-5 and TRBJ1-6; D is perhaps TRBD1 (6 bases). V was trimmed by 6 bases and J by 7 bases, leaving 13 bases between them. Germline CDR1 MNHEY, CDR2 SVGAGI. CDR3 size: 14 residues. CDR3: CASRRQADNSPLHF. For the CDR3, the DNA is TGTGCCAGCAGGCGACAGGCGGACAATTCACCCCTCCACTTT.

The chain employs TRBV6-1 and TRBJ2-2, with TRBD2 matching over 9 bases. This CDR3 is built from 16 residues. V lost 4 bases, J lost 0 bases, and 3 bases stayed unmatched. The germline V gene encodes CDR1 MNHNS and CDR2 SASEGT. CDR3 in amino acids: CASSGRLAANTGELFF. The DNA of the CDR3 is TGTGCCAGCAGTGGGCGACTAGCGGCGAACACCGGGGAGCTGTTTTTT.